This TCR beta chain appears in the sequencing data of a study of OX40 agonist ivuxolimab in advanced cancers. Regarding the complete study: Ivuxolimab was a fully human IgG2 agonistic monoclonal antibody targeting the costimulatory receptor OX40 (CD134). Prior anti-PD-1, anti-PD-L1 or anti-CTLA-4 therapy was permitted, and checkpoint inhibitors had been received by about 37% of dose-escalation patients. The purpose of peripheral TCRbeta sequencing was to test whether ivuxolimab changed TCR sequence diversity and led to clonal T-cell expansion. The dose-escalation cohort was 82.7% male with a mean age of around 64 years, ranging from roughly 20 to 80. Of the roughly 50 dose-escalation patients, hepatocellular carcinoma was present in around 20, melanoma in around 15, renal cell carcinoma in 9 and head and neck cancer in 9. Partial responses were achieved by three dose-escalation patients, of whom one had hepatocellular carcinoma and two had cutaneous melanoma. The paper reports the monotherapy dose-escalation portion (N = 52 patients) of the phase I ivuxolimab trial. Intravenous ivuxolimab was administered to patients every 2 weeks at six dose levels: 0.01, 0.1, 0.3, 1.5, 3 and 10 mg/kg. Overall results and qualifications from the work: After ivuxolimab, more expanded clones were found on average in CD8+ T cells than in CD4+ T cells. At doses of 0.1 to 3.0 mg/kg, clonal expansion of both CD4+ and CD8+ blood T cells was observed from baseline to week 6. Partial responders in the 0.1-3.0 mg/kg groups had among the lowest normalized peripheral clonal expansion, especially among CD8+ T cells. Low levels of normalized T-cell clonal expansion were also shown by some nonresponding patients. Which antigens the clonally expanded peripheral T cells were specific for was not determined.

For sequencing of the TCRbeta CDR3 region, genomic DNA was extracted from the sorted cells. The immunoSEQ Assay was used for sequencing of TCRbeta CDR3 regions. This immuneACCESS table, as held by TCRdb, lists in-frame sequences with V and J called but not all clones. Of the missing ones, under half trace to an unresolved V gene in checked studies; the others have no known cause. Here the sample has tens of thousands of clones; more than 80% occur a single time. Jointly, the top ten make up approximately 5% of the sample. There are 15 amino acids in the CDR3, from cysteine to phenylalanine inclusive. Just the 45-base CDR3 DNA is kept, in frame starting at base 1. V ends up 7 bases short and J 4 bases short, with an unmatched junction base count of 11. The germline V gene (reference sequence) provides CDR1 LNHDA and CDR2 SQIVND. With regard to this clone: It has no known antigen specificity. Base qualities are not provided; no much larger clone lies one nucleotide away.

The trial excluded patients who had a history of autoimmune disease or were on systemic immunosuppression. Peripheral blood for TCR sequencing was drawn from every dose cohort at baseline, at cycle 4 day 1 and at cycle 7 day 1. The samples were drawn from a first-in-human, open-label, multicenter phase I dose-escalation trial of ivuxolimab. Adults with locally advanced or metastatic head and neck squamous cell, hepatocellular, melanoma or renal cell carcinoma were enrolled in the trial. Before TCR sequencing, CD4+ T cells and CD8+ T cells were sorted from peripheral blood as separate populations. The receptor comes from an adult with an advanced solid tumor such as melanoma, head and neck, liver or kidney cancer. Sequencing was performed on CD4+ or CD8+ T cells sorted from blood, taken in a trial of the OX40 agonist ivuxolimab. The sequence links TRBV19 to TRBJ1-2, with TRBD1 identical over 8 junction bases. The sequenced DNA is TGTGCCAGTACCATGGCGGCCGGACAGGGCTATGGCTACACCTTC. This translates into CASTMAAGQGYGYTF.